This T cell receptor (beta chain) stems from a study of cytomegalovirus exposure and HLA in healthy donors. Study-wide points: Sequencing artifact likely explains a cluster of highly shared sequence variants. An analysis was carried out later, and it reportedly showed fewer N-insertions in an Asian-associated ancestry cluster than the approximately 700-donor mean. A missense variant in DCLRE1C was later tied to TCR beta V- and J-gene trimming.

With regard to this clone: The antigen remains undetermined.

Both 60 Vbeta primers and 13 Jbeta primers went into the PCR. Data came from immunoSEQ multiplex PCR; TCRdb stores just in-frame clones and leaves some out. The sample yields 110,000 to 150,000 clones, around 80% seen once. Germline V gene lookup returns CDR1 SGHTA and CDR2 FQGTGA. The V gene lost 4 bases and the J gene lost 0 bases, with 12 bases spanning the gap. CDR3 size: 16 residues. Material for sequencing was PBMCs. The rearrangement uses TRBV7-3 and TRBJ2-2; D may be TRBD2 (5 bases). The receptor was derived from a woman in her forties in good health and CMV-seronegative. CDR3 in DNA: TGTGCCAGCAGCTCCGGGATCGGTCCGAACACCGGGGAGCTGTTTTTT. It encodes CASSSGIGPNTGELFF.